These 22 T cell receptor beta chains were sequenced from one sample in a study of radiotherapy plus CTLA-4 blockade in lung cancer. Sequenced by immunoSEQ multiplex PCR; TCRdb stores in-frame clones only, minus some. This repertoire shows 40,000 to 60,000 clones, 75% to 90% found once; its top ten account for about a sixth. The sample was peripheral blood, taken from a patient treated with radiotherapy plus ipilimumab. These receptors came from a human donor with non-small cell lung cancer that progressed on radiotherapy plus ipilimumab. Some clones in this sample may be carry-over from other donors' samples.

V is TRBV5-6 and J is TRBJ1-5, with D perhaps TRBD1 (6 bases). CDR3 length: 14 residues. Per germline, CDR1 SGHDT and CDR2 YYEEEE. V was trimmed by 3 bases and J by 8 bases, leaving 15 bases between them. In nucleotides, the CDR3 is TGTGCCAGCAGCTCATTCGGGACACCCAAGCCCCAGCATTTT. It yields the protein CASSSFGTPKPQHF. Using reference TRBV5-6 and TRBJ1-5 for the parts outside the CDR3, the full variable domain is DAGVTQSPTHLIKTRGQQVTLRCSPKSGHDTVSWYQQALGQGPQFIFQYYEEEERQRGNFPDRFSGHQFPNYSSELNVNALLLGDSALYLCASSSFGTPKPQHFGDGTRLSIL.

This chain uses TRBV5-1 with TRBJ2-2; D is ambiguous. This CDR3 region has 13 residues. Germline CDR1 SGHRS, CDR2 YFSETQ. With 0 bases removed from V and 3 bases from J, the gap between germline ends came to 3 bases. The chain's CDR3 is CASSLVDTGELFF. CDR3 coding DNA: TGCGCCAGCAGCTTGGTCGACACCGGGGAGCTGTTTTTT.

The CDR3 protein is CASSLSGTFNSGNTIYF. CDR3 DNA sequence: TGTGCCAGCAGCCTCTCCGGGACATTCAACTCTGGAAACACCATATATTTT. The chain recombines TRBV9 with TRBJ1-3; D perhaps matches TRBD1 (6 bases). With 4 bases removed from V and 0 bases from J, the gap between germline ends came to 17 bases. CDR1 SGDLS and CDR2 YYNGEE come from the germline V gene. The CDR3 is 17 amino acids.

In DNA, the CDR3 is TGTGCCAGCAGCTTAGGAGGGATGTATGCAGATACGCAGTATTTT. Translated: CASSLGGMYADTQYF. V is TRBV7-2 and J is TRBJ2-3; possible D gene TRBD2, 5 bases. Germline CDR1 is SGHTA and CDR2 is FQGNSA. V was pared by 1 base and J by 4 bases, with 12 bases between. The CDR3 totals 15 residues.

The chain couples TRBV5-1 to TRBJ1-2; 10 bases are shared with TRBD1. CDR1 is SGHRS, CDR2 YFSETQ, per germline. This CDR3 comprises 16 residues. The V gene end was trimmed by 4 bases and the J gene end by 1 base; junction bases not matched to a gene: 7. CDR3: CASSRDGTGVNYGYTF. CDR3 DNA: TGCGCCAGCAGCCGGGATGGGACAGGGGTTAACTATGGCTACACCTTC.

The V gene is TRBV6-4, the J gene TRBJ2-2; 7 bases agree with TRBD2. With V trimmed by 4 bases and J by 3 bases, 8 bases remained unmatched. CDR1 and CDR2 (germline): MRHNA, SNTAGT. The CDR3 runs 16 residues. The CDR3 spells CASSASTSGDTGELFF. CDR3 nucleotides: TGTGCCAGCAGTGCCTCCACCAGCGGGGACACCGGGGAGCTGTTTTTT.

The genes are TRBV11-3 and TRBJ2-1; 13 nucleotides agree with TRBD2. Germline loops: CDR1 SGHNT, CDR2 YENEEA. The length of the CDR3 is 15 residues. V lost 1 base and J lost 7; bases outside the gene matches: 1. The CDR3 sequence is CASSLGLAGGNEQFF. DNA for the CDR3: TGTGCCAGCAGCTTAGGACTAGCGGGGGGAAATGAGCAGTTCTTC.

The chain couples TRBV10-2 to TRBJ2-2; TRBD2 might be the D (6 bases). The CDR3 is 15 residues long. V dropped 3 bases and J dropped 6 bases, with 14 bases sitting between them. CDR1 is WSHSY, CDR2 SAAADI, per germline. The CDR3 loop reads CASSETSRNSGELFF. The CDR3 DNA follows: TGCGCCAGCAGTGAAACTAGCCGAAATTCCGGGGAGCTGTTTTTT.

This rearrangement joins TRBV15 to TRBJ2-7; possible D gene TRBD2, 6 bases. V lost 0 bases to trimming and J lost 9 bases, with 9 bases between them. The CDR3 is 12 residues long. Germline V gives CDR1 LNHNV, CDR2 YYDKDF (reference sequence). CDR3: CATSRDTGGQYF. The CDR3 coding sequence is TGTGCCACCAGCAGAGATACCGGGGGGCAGTACTTC.

The V and J genes are TRBV7-8 and TRBJ1-2, with 9 nucleotides matching TRBD1. Germline lookup yields CDR1 SGHVS and CDR2 FQNEAQ. V lost 4 bases, J lost 2 bases, and 11 bases stayed unmatched. The CDR3 extends over 17 amino acids. CDR3 sequence (DNA): TGTGCCAGCAGCTCAAGACTGACAGGGGGAAGAAACTATGGCTACACCTTC. As protein: CASSSRLTGGRNYGYTF.

The chain links TRBV7-2 to TRBJ1-2; D is uncertain. The germline gives CDR1 SGHTA, CDR2 FQGNSA. The CDR3 consists of 12 residues. V was shortened by 1 base and J by 4 bases, with 4 bases between the two germline ends. CDR3 DNA sequence: TGTGCCAGCAGCTTAGTAGCCTATGGCTACACCTTC. Encoded protein: CASSLVAYGYTF.

The rearrangement uses TRBV19 and TRBJ1-2; 7 bases align to TRBD1. V lost 7 bases, J lost 2 bases, and 4 bases stayed unmatched. The CDR3 is 13 residues long. Germline loops: CDR1 LNHDA, CDR2 SQIVND (reference sequence). This CDR3 reads CASTLDRNYGYTF. CDR3 in DNA: TGTGCCAGTACCTTGGACAGGAACTATGGCTACACCTTC.

V gene TRBV9 combines with J gene TRBJ1-2; D perhaps matches TRBD1 (5 bases). The CDR3 is 15 amino acids. V gave up 0 bases and J gave up 2 bases, with 11 bases separating them. The germline CDR1 and CDR2 sequences are SGDLS and YYNGEE. CDR3 sequence: CASSVETGPNYGYTF. DNA of the CDR3: TGTGCCAGCAGCGTAGAAACAGGACCAAACTATGGCTACACCTTC.

The rearrangement links TRBV7-7 to TRBJ2-1, with TRBD1 matching over 8 bases. The V and J ends lost 1 base and 7 bases, in that order; junction bases with no gene match: 9. This CDR3 region has 16 residues. Per the germline V gene, CDR1 is SSHAT and CDR2 is FNYEAQ (reference sequence). CDR3 coding DNA: TGTGCCAGCAGCTTAGGACGACAGGGGATAGGGAATGAGCAGTTCTTC. Its protein product is CASSLGRQGIGNEQFF. Supplemented by reference TRBV7-7 and TRBJ2-1, the full variable domain reads GAGVSQSPRYKVTKRGQDVTLRCDPISSHATLYWYQQALGQGPEFLTYFNYEAQPDKSGLPSDRFSAERPEGSISTLTIQRTEQRDSAMYRCASSLGRQGIGNEQFFGPGTRLTVL.

This chain connects TRBV6-4 to TRBJ2-1; 10 bases align to TRBD2. With 3 bases clipped from V and 9 bases from J, the junction kept 8 bases outside the gene matches. Germline V gene sequence: CDR1 MRHNA, CDR2 SNTAGT. The CDR3 runs 15 residues. The chain's CDR3 is CASSELAGVISEQFF. In DNA form, the CDR3 reads TGTGCCAGCAGTGAGCTAGCGGGAGTCATTAGTGAGCAGTTCTTC.

The chain is built from TRBV5-1 and TRBJ2-7; a possible D gene is TRBD2 (5 bases). The germline CDR1 and CDR2 sequences are SGHRS and YFSETQ. Trimming removed 0 bases at V and 0 bases at J, with 10 bases between. This CDR3 has 15 amino acids. CDR3 nucleotide sequence: TGCGCCAGCAGCTTGGACACGGGATCCTCCTACGAGCAGTACTTC. It codes for CASSLDTGSSYEQYF.

This chain connects TRBV19 to TRBJ2-6, with 7 bases lining up with TRBD1. The junction had 13 bases not matched to a gene; V was cut back by 8 bases and J by 9 bases. Germline values: CDR1 LNHDA, CDR2 SQIVND (reference sequence). The CDR3 has 15 amino acids. In DNA form, the CDR3 reads TGTGCCAGTGCACAACAGGGGAACGGTCGCAACGTCCTGACTTTC. Its protein product is CASAQQGNGRNVLTF.

J is TRBJ1-1 and V is TRBV5-1; D is unclear. V was trimmed by 5 bases and J by 2 bases, leaving 16 bases between them. This CDR3 has 15 amino acids. CDR1 and CDR2 (germline): SGHRS, YFSETQ. CDR3 amino acids: CASSPRGGENTEAFF. CDR3 nucleotides: TGCGCCAGCAGTCCCCGGGGTGGGGAAAACACTGAAGCTTTCTTT. Together with reference TRBV5-1 and TRBJ1-1, the CDR3 gives the full variable domain: KAGVTQTPRYLIKTRGQQVTLSCSPISGHRSVSWYQQTPGQGLQFLFEYFSETQRNKGNFPGRFSGRQFSNSRSEMNVSTLELGDSALYLCASSPRGGENTEAFFGQGTRLTVV.

The chain combines TRBV4-3 with TRBJ2-1, with 11 nucleotides matching TRBD2. Trimming cost V 4 bases and J 7 bases; bases outside gene matches: 6. This CDR3 has 15 amino acids. Per germline, CDR1 LGHNA and CDR2 YSLEER. CDR3 loop: CASSLIAGGSNEQFF. CDR3 sequence (DNA): TGCGCCAGCAGCCTAATAGCGGGAGGGTCAAATGAGCAGTTCTTC.

The gene calls are TRBV6-1 and TRBJ2-7; TRBD2 matches at 11 bases. This CDR3 region has 13 residues. The germline gives CDR1 MNHNS, CDR2 SASEGT. V was clipped by 8 bases and J by 5 bases; unmatched bases: 5. CDR3 amino acids: CASRIAGGDEQYF. CDR3 DNA sequence: TGTGCCAGCCGGATAGCGGGAGGGGACGAGCAGTACTTC.

V is TRBV19 and J is TRBJ2-3, with 7 bases fitting TRBD1. V trimming: 4 bases; J trimming: 5 bases; junction bases outside the gene matches: 18. The CDR3 covers 18 residues. Germline CDR1 is LNHDA and CDR2 is SQIVND (reference sequence). Here the CDR3 DNA reads TGTGCCAGTAGTACCCGGACAGGACCTCTTATGAGTAAAGATACGCAGTATTTT. It encodes CASSTRTGPLMSKDTQYF. Full variable domain (missing parts from reference TRBV19 and TRBJ2-3): DGGITQSPKYLFRKEGQNVTLSCEQNLNHDAMYWYRQDPGQGLRLIYYSQIVNDFQKGDIAEGYSVSREKKESFPLTVTSAQKNPTAFYLCASSTRTGPLMSKDTQYFGPGTRLTVL.

The sample holds a few counts of this clone. The chain carries TRBV6-1 and TRBJ2-3; 12 bases fit TRBD2. This CDR3 contains 15 residues. The V gene's germline CDR1 is MNHNS and CDR2 SASEGT. J lost 1 base, V lost 4 bases, and 0 bases had no gene match. The CDR3 loop reads CASSGTSGGTDTQYF. The CDR3 coding sequence is TGTGCCAGCAGTGGGACTAGCGGGGGCACAGATACGCAGTATTTT.